This T cell receptor (beta chain) comes out of a study of T cells after yellow fever vaccination. TCRdb independently ran MiXCR on the 5' RACE reads; one entry per CDR3 protein. Among a few hundred thousand distinct CDR3 sequences listed, approximately 3.9% were seen once. V was pared by 1 base and J by 4 bases, with 18 bases between. CDR1 SGHAT and CDR2 FQNNGV come from the germline V gene. This CDR3 is built from 17 residues. In its sample, this clonotype was seen many times. The antigen remains undetermined. Points from the study as a whole: Across the CD4 and CD8 compartments, a small share of clonotypes was present in both. Post-booster samples contained most primary-vaccination clones (more than 95% CD4, around 90% CD8).

The receptor comes from a man aged 18-30 years who received the YFV17D yellow fever vaccine. The sequences come from PBMCs, collected on the day of the yellow fever booster vaccination. The chain employs TRBV11-2 and TRBJ2-3, with a weak D call TRBD2 (7 bases). CDR3 protein: CASSLAYGSGGSDTQYF. As DNA, the CDR3 is TGTGCCAGCAGCTTAGCGTATGGTTCGGGGGGCTCAGATACGCAGTATTTT. The complete variable domain, with remaining parts taken from reference TRBV11-2 and TRBJ2-3, reads EAGVAQSPRYKIIEKRQSVAFWCNPISGHATLYWYQQILGQGPKLLIQFQNNGVVDDSQLPKDRFSAERLKGVDSTLKIQPAKLEDSAVYLCASSLAYGSGGSDTQYFGPGTRLTVL.